The clone carrying this T cell receptor beta chain appeared once. The antigen is undetermined. The CDR3 covers 11 residues. Trimming cost V 2 bases and J 6 bases, with 5 bases left between them. Germline loops: CDR1 SNHLY, CDR2 FYNNEI. This specimen comes from a study of cytomegalovirus exposure and HLA in healthy donors. Researchers ran the PCR with 60 Vbeta and 13 Jbeta primers. Profiling relied on immunoSEQ multiplex PCR, and the TCRdb table lists in-frame clones only, not all of them. The sample includes over 75,000 clones, around 76% of them seen just once. Study-level points and caveats: What a later analysis showed was that several of the most significant clusters appeared linked to common viral pathogens. Reportedly, fewer N-insertions than the roughly 700-donor mean appeared in an Asian-associated ancestry cluster in a later analysis. In an earlier analysis, about 87% or about 30%: the productive usage of most TCR beta V segments. Confirmation was obtained in vitro that a few CMV-associated chains are specific for CMV antigens.

V is TRBV2 and J is TRBJ2-7; D remains ambiguous. The TCR originated in a middle-aged man in good health and CMV-seropositive. Sequencing was carried out using PBMCs. The CDR3 is CASSEWPEQYF. CDR3 DNA: TGTGCCAGCAGTGAATGGCCCGAGCAGTACTTC.